This entry lists 12 T cell receptor beta chains sequenced from one sample in a study of cytomegalovirus exposure and HLA in healthy donors. PCR primers comprised 60 Vbeta and 13 Jbeta primers. The assay was immunoSEQ multiplex PCR, and TCRdb's table has in-frame clones only and misses some. The top ten clones hold approximately 2.5% of a sample with about 150,000 clones, around 84% of them seen once. The sequenced material came from PBMCs. Source of these receptors: a woman aged 18-29 years in good health and CMV-seronegative.

The V and J genes are TRBV27 and TRBJ2-1, with a possible D match to TRBD2 (5 bases). V was shortened by 2 bases and J by 4 bases, with 9 bases between the two germline ends. In germline, CDR1 is MNHEY, CDR2 SMNVEV (reference sequence). The CDR3 sequence is 14 residues long. For the CDR3, the DNA is TGTGCCAGCAGTTTAAACGGGAAGTACAATGAGCAGTTCTTC. It yields the protein CASSLNGKYNEQFF.

CDR3 DNA sequence: TGTGCCAGCAGGCCCCTAGCGGGAGGGCCCCATGAGCAGTTCTTC. This sequence encodes CASRPLAGGPHEQFF. V gene TRBV11-2 combines with J gene TRBJ2-1; TRBD2 matches 12 bases. Losses at the gene ends were 6 bases for V and 8 bases for J; bases not matched to a gene: 8. Germline lookup yields CDR1 SGHAT and CDR2 FQNNGV. The CDR3 runs 15 residues.

The V gene is TRBV10-3, the J gene TRBJ2-1; 9 bases are shared with TRBD1. Germline V gene data show CDR1 as ENHRY and CDR2 as SYGVKD. Trimming removed 4 bases from V and 8 bases from J; junction bases left unmatched: 9. This CDR3 is built from 15 residues. The CDR3 region has the DNA TGTGCCATCAGTGTTCCGGGACAGGGAACGTATGAGCAGTTCTTC. This encodes CAISVPGQGTYEQFF.

This chain uses TRBV30 with TRBJ1-6; tentative D call: TRBD1 (5 bases). Germline V gene sequence: CDR1 GTSNPN, CDR2 SVGIG (reference sequence). V was shortened by 4 bases and J by 10 bases, with 17 bases between the two germline ends. This CDR3 is 14 amino acids long. The CDR3 coding sequence is TGTGCCTGGACCCCAGAAGGGGCGGCATCACCCCTCCACTTT. It encodes CAWTPEGAASPLHF.

For this clone: The junction differs from germline at one of its ends, possibly a read error. The CDR3 region is CASSPIAQETQYF. In DNA form, the CDR3 reads TGTGCTAGCAGCCCCATCGCGCAAGAGACCCAGTACTTC. V gene TRBV7-7 combines with J gene TRBJ2-5; D gene unclear. The CDR3 contains 13 residues. Germline-derived CDR1 and CDR2 are SSHAT and FNYEAQ (reference sequence).

V usage is TRBV5-6 and J usage is TRBJ2-5; TRBD2 agrees at 7 bases. Germline assignment: CDR1 SGHDT and CDR2 YYEEEE. The V segment lost 3 bases and the J segment 5 bases; nucleotides outside the gene matches: 10. The CDR3 is 15 amino acids. The CDR3 DNA reads as TGTGCCAGCAGCTCCTGGGGAGGGGACGGGGAGACCCAGTACTTC. Its protein product is CASSSWGGDGETQYF.

This clone was counted between two and nine times. The V gene is TRBV9, the J gene TRBJ2-1; 8 bases fit TRBD2. The CDR3 is made up of 15 amino acids. With V trimmed by 4 bases and J by 3 bases, 6 bases remained unmatched. Germline V lookup: CDR1 SGDLS, CDR2 YYNGEE. The chain's CDR3 is CASSPSGGYYNEQFF. The CDR3 DNA reads TGTGCCAGCAGCCCGAGCGGGGGCTACTACAATGAGCAGTTCTTC.

In this sample, this clone turned up a few times. The genes are TRBV15 and TRBJ1-4; 7 nucleotides align to TRBD1. Germline CDR1 is LNHNV and CDR2 is YYDKDF (reference sequence). This CDR3 has 16 amino acids. With V trimmed by 0 bases and J by 7 bases, 8 bases remained unmatched. CDR3 coding DNA: TGTGCCACCAGCAGAGATATAAACAGGGGTGGTGAAAAACTGTTTTTT. Translating gives CATSRDINRGGEKLFF.

The V and J genes are TRBV7-2 and TRBJ2-2, with D possibly matching TRBD2 (5 bases). Trimming took off 6 bases at V and 1 base at J, with 9 bases between the two ends. Germline lookup yields CDR1 SGHTA and CDR2 FQGNSA. The CDR3 covers 14 residues. This CDR3 is CASSLSGNTGELFF. For the CDR3, the DNA is TGTGCCAGCAGTTTGAGCGGGAACACCGGGGAGCTGTTTTTT.

A single count supports this clone. The J gene is TRBJ2-1, the V gene TRBV7-2; TRBD1 is a possible D gene (5 bases). Trimming took 4 bases from V and 10 from J, leaving 11 bases between them. CDR3 length equals 12 residues. Germline CDR1 SGHTA, CDR2 FQGNSA. The CDR3: CASSSQGLEQFF. CDR3 DNA sequence: TGTGCCAGCAGCTCCCAGGGATTGGAGCAGTTCTTC.

The J gene is TRBJ1-5, the V gene TRBV6-1, with 10 bases identical to TRBD1. Unmatched junction bases numbered 4, after V lost 6 bases and J lost 2 bases. Germline V CDR1 and CDR2: MNHNS, SASEGT. The CDR3 runs 15 residues. CDR3 in amino acids: CASRGQGDGNQPQHF. The CDR3 region has the DNA TGTGCCAGCAGAGGACAGGGGGATGGCAATCAGCCCCAGCATTTT.

This chain joins TRBV19 and TRBJ2-7; 8 positions match TRBD2. V was clipped by 0 bases and J by 5 bases; unmatched bases: 12. CDR1 is LNHDA, CDR2 SQIVND, per germline (reference sequence). This CDR3 spans 17 amino acids. CDR3: CASSIDLLAGIGDEQYF. CDR3 DNA sequence: TGTGCCAGTAGTATAGATCTTCTAGCGGGCATTGGGGACGAGCAGTACTTC.